These T cell receptor beta chains were read from a single sample in a study of blood T cell repertoires in COVID-19. TCRdb's copy holds only in-frame clones and misses some; the assay was immunoSEQ multiplex PCR. The sample has 150,000 to 200,000 clones, roughly three quarters seen once. Sequenced sample: peripheral blood. Every receptor here comes from a man aged 55 to 70 with active or convalescent COVID-19. Both conserved end residues are part of each CDR3. A D gene is named only where the DNA matches it firmly. Rows may omit the clone size; those that give it use once, few, many or a size class.

CDR3 DNA,CDR3 protein,CDR3 length,D gene,J gene,clone size,V gene
TGTGCCAGCGGGCCCAGCGGGAGAGGGTACAATGAGCAGTTCTTC,CASGPSGRGYNEQFF,15,TRBD2,TRBJ2-1,once,TRBV9
TGTGCCAGCAGCCCGGGGACAGGGGGGACCGGGGAGCTGTTTTTT,CASSPGTGGTGELFF,15,TRBD1,TRBJ2-2,NA,TRBV7-6
TGTGCCAGCTCACCTTCCGGGGGGCAGTTTGGAAGCAATCAGCCCCAGCATTTT,CASSPSGGQFGSNQPQHF,18,NA,TRBJ1-5,NA,TRBV18
TGTGCCATCAGAAACCGACAGGAGTCCTACGAGCAGTACTTC,CAIRNRQESYEQYF,14,NA,TRBJ2-7,NA,TRBV10-3
TGTGCCACCAGTGATTTTGTGACGGGACTGGATACGCAGTATTTT,CATSDFVTGLDTQYF,15,NA,TRBJ2-3,NA,TRBV24-1
TGTGCCAGCAGTTTCGGGACAGGGGCCTACGAGCAGTACTTC,CASSFGTGAYEQYF,14,TRBD1,TRBJ2-7,NA,TRBV27
TGTGCCAGTAGTCCGGGACAGGGAACGGGCGAGCAGTACTTC,CASSPGQGTGEQYF,14,TRBD1,TRBJ2-7,NA,TRBV19
TGTGCCAGCAACACCGGGACAGCAAGCTACGAGCAGTACTTC,CASNTGTASYEQYF,14,TRBD1,TRBJ2-7,NA,TRBV7-2
TGTGCCAGCAGGTCGACTAGCGGCTCAGGGACCCAGTACTTC,CASRSTSGSGTQYF,14,TRBD2,TRBJ2-5,NA,TRBV28
TGTGCCAGCAGCTTATGGGCTGATAGTACCTCCTACAATGAGCAGTTCTTC,CASSLWADSTSYNEQFF,17,NA,TRBJ2-1,NA,TRBV7-2
TGTGCCAGCAGCCAGCGGGGTCAAGAGACCCAGTACTTC,CASSQRGQETQYF,13,NA,TRBJ2-5,NA,TRBV3-1/TRBV3-2
TGTGCCACCGGAGGTTCCCTGAACACTGAAGCTTTCTTT,CATGGSLNTEAFF,13,NA,TRBJ1-1,NA,TRBV3-1/TRBV3-2
TGTGCCAGCAGCCTGACAGGGGGGAGCAATCAGCCCCAGCATTTT,CASSLTGGSNQPQHF,15,TRBD1,TRBJ1-5,NA,TRBV28
TGCGCCAGCAGCCTTGTGACTAGCGGGAGCCCCAAAAACATTCAGTACTTC,CASSLVTSGSPKNIQYF,17,TRBD2,TRBJ2-4,NA,TRBV4-1
TGTGCCAGCACTATCTCCGGGACTAGCGTCTACGAGCAGTACTTC,CASTISGTSVYEQYF,15,TRBD2,TRBJ2-7,NA,TRBV28
TGTGCCAGCAGCCGAAGGGGGACAGCCTATGGCTACACCTTC,CASSRRGTAYGYTF,14,TRBD1,TRBJ1-2,NA,TRBV7-3
TGTGCCAGCAGTACGGACAGATTCACCGGGGAGCTGTTTTTT,CASSTDRFTGELFF,14,NA,TRBJ2-2,NA,TRBV6-5
TGTGCCAGCAGTTTACCGGGAGGGTCCTACAATGAGCAGTTCTTC,CASSLPGGSYNEQFF,15,TRBD2,TRBJ2-1,NA,TRBV27
TGCAGCGTTAGGACAGACTCTAGCAATCAGCCCCAGCATTTT,CSVRTDSSNQPQHF,14,NA,TRBJ1-5,NA,TRBV29-1
TGTGCCACCAGCAGCCAGGAATCCTGGGAGCAGTACTTC,CATSSQESWEQYF,13,NA,TRBJ2-7,NA,TRBV15
TGTGCCACCAGCGCCCAGCGGGAGTCAGATACGCAGTATTTT,CATSAQRESDTQYF,14,TRBD2,TRBJ2-3,NA,TRBV19
TGTGCCAGCAGCAAAGGCAGACAGGGGAGGGAAAAACTGTTTTTT,CASSKGRQGREKLFF,15,NA,TRBJ1-4,NA,TRBV21-1
TGCGCCAGCAGTCGACAGGGCTATATCAGTGGCTACACCTTC,CASSRQGYISGYTF,14,TRBD1,TRBJ1-2,NA,TRBV23-1
TGTGCCAGCAGTAGACTAAAAGGTAGCACAGATACGCAGTATTTT,CASSRLKGSTDTQYF,15,NA,TRBJ2-3,NA,TRBV6-2/TRBV6-3
TGTGCCAGCAGCGTAGGACAGCAAGAGACCCAGTACTTC,CASSVGQQETQYF,13,NA,TRBJ2-5,NA,TRBV9
TGTGCCAGCACGACTAGCGGCTCAGATACGCAGTATTTT,CASTTSGSDTQYF,13,TRBD2,TRBJ2-3,many,TRBV19
TGTGCCAGCAGCTTGGGTCGAGAGACCCAGTACTTC,CASSLGRETQYF,12,NA,TRBJ2-5,NA,TRBV5-4
TGTGCCAGCAGCCAATATTTTGCGCCGCAACAGGACGAGCAGTACTTC,CASSQYFAPQQDEQYF,16,NA,TRBJ2-7,NA,TRBV14
TGTGCCAGCAGCTCCCGCATCGGAGTTCGCTATCAGCCCCAGCATTTT,CASSSRIGVRYQPQHF,16,NA,TRBJ1-5,NA,TRBV7-2
TGTGCCAGCGGCCCCGGGACAACCTACGAGCAGTACTTC,CASGPGTTYEQYF,13,NA,TRBJ2-7,few,TRBV6-5
TGCAGCGTTGATCGGGGACAGGGATACGAAGAGACCCAGTACTTC,CSVDRGQGYEETQYF,15,TRBD1,TRBJ2-5,few,TRBV29-1
TGTGCCAGTAGTTCACGGGGACCGGGACAGCAAAGCTCCTATAATTCACCCCTCCACTTT,CASSSRGPGQQSSYNSPLHF,20,TRBD1,TRBJ1-6,NA,TRBV19
TGTGCCAGTAGCCTCCGGGACAGGGTAGACGAGCAGTACTTC,CASSLRDRVDEQYF,14,TRBD1,TRBJ2-7,once,TRBV19
TGTGCCAGCTCCACCACAGGGGACACTGAAGCTTTCTTT,CASSTTGDTEAFF,13,TRBD1,TRBJ1-1,few,TRBV18
TGTGCCTGGAGTGTAGGAGGGGATCAGCCCCAGCATTTT,CAWSVGGDQPQHF,13,NA,TRBJ1-5,NA,TRBV30
TGTGCCAGCAGCCGAGGGGGAGGGGAAGAGACCCAGTACTTC,CASSRGGGEETQYF,14,NA,TRBJ2-5,NA,TRBV9
TGTGCCAGCAGCTTCGGTGGAGGGACCGGAAACACCATATATTTT,CASSFGGGTGNTIYF,15,NA,TRBJ1-3,NA,TRBV7-2
TGTGCCAGCTCACCGGGGACAGGTGACTACGAGCAGTACTTC,CASSPGTGDYEQYF,14,TRBD1,TRBJ2-7,NA,TRBV18
TGTGCCAGTAGCGCACAGGGGCGGACTGAAGCTTTCTTT,CASSAQGRTEAFF,13,TRBD1,TRBJ1-1,few,TRBV19